The 6 T cell receptor beta chains in this list originate from one sample, sequenced in a study of cytomegalovirus exposure and HLA in healthy donors. The PCR contained 60 Vbeta and 13 Jbeta primers. The table came from immunoSEQ multiplex PCR; TCRdb's copy has only in-frame clones and leaves some out. Here the sample spans tens of thousands of clones, about 88% being singletons. The sample was PBMCs. Receptors were obtained from a man aged 18 to 29 in good health and CMV-seronegative.

Details on this clone: The sample contains more than one DNA sequence encoding this CDR3. This rearrangement joins TRBV6-5 to TRBJ2-7; D unresolved. With 0 bases removed from V and 0 bases from J, the gap between germline ends came to 6 bases. The CDR3 has 14 amino acids. Germline V gene sequence: CDR1 MNHEY, CDR2 SVGAGI. CDR3 residues: CASSYSGSSYEQYF. In DNA, the CDR3 is TGTGCCAGCAGTTACTCGGGCAGCTCCTACGAGCAGTACTTC.

The rearrangement links TRBV7-9 to TRBJ1-1; D is possibly TRBD1 (6 bases). Germline V gene sequence: CDR1 SEHNR, CDR2 FQNEAQ (reference sequence). The length of the CDR3 is 15 residues. Trimming pared 1 base from V and 5 bases from J, leaving 14 bases between. CDR3 in DNA: TGTGCCAGCAGCTTAGAGGTTGAGGGGGAGACTGAAGCTTTCTTT. Translation: CASSLEVEGETEAFF. The entire variable domain, with the rest obtained from reference TRBV7-9 and TRBJ1-1, is as follows: DTGVSQNPRHKITKRGQNVTFRCDPISEHNRLYWYRQTLGQGPEFLTYFQNEAQLEKSRLLSDRFSAERPKGSFSTLEIQRTEQGDSAMYLCASSLEVEGETEAFFGQGTRLTVV.

CDR3 in DNA: TGTGCCAGTAGTCCTCGGACCGGGAGCTCCTACAATGAGCAGTTCTTC. Translated, it gives CASSPRTGSSYNEQFF. The chain recombines TRBV19 with TRBJ2-1, with a tentative D call TRBD2 (6 bases). CDR3 length: 16 amino acids. Germline CDR1 reads LNHDA; CDR2 reads SQIVND (reference sequence). Trimming stripped 5 bases from V and 0 bases from J, with 14 bases between.

J is TRBJ2-2 and V is TRBV10-2; 13 bases align to TRBD2. CDR3 length equals 14 residues. The germline V gene has CDR1 WSHSY and CDR2 SAAADI. J lost 5 bases, V lost 6 bases, and 0 bases had no gene match. The CDR3 bases are TGCGCCAGCAGGGGACTAGCGGGGACCGGGGAGCTGTTTTTT. Translation: CASRGLAGTGELFF.

V is TRBV5-4 and J is TRBJ1-2; D remains unclear. V lost 0 bases to trimming and J lost 4 bases, with 7 bases between them. CDR3 length: 13 amino acids. Looked up from germline, CDR1 is SGHNT and CDR2 is YYREEE (reference sequence). CDR3 DNA: TGTGCCAGCAGCTTGGGTTCGGGCTATGGCTACACCTTC. It specifies CASSLGSGYGYTF.

This chain links TRBV7-2 with TRBJ2-1, with 8 bases that match TRBD2. Germline CDR1 SGHTA, CDR2 FQGNSA. Trimming removed 0 bases from V and 1 base from J; junction bases left unmatched: 5. The CDR3 has 17 residues. Here the CDR3 reads CASSLAKTSGSYNEQFF. CDR3 coding DNA: TGTGCCAGCAGCTTAGCGAAAACTAGCGGTTCCTACAATGAGCAGTTCTTC.